This T cell receptor (beta chain) was sequenced during a study of T cell changes during pregnancy in multiple sclerosis. This CDR3 spans 18 amino acids. The V gene end was trimmed by 5 bases and the J gene end by 0 bases; junction bases not matched to a gene: 9. Germline lookup yields CDR1 SGHTA and CDR2 FQGNSA. The method was immunoSEQ multiplex PCR; TCRdb's version includes in-frame clones alone and lacks a portion of them. The data show approximately 40,000 clones, with 88% seen just once and roughly 0.52% held by the top ten. The J gene is TRBJ2-2, the V gene TRBV7-2; 10 bases align to TRBD1. The material was CD4+ T cells from peripheral blood mononuclear cells, obtained in the first trimester of pregnancy. This clonotype was obtained from a female donor with multiple sclerosis, enrolled in a pregnancy study. The CDR3 protein is CASSTPAGQGSNTGELFF. The CDR3 nucleotides read TGTGCCAGCAGCACGCCGGCGGGACAGGGGTCGAACACCGGGGAGCTGTTTTTT.